This is a list of T cell receptor beta chains from one sample in a study of T cells in Graves' hyperthyroidism and ophthalmopathy. MiXCR was run by TCRdb on the multiplex PCR reads, yielding one entry per CDR3 protein. The data contain approximately 430,000 distinct CDR3 sequences, over 12% of them singletons. Sequenced: blood. These receptors were obtained from a man aged 18 to 35 with Graves' ophthalmopathy. CDR3s include the opening cysteine and the closing phenylalanine or tryptophan. D genes are given only for firm matches. A clone size is listed for some rows: how often the clone was seen (once, few, many), or a class if it is expanded.

j_gene | v_gene | abundance | d_gene | CDR3nt | CDR3aa
TRBJ2-3 | TRBV11-2 | many | NA | TGTGCCAGCAGCACTTGGACAGATACGCAGTATTTT | CASSTWTDTQYF
TRBJ2-5 | TRBV20-1 | many | NA | TGCAGTGCCAGAGTGGACTGGGCAGAGACCCAGTACTTC | CSARVDWAETQYF
TRBJ2-2 | TRBV29-1 | many | NA | TGCAGCGTTAAACCAGGACGTGAACCGAACACCGGGGAGCTGTTTTTT | CSVKPGREPNTGELFF
TRBJ2-7 | TRBV30 | many | NA | TGTGCCTGGAGTGGGAGGGGATCCTACGAGCAGTACTTC | CAWSGRGSYEQYF
TRBJ2-3 | TRBV7-8 | many | NA | TGTGCCAGCAGCCTCAGGGCGCAGGGGAAAGATACGCAGTATTTT | CASSLRAQGKDTQYF
TRBJ1-2 | TRBV30 | many | NA | TGTGCCTGGAGTGTGAATATGGGGTATGGCTACACCTTC | CAWSVNMGYGYTF
TRBJ2-6 | TRBV30 | few | NA | TGTGCCTGGGGCTCCGTCTCTGGGGCCAACGTCCTGACTTTC | CAWGSVSGANVLTF
TRBJ2-7 | TRBV30 | many | NA | TGTGCCTGGGCGGAGAACGTAGGGTACGAGCAGTACTTC | CAWAENVGYEQYF
TRBJ2-2 | TRBV27 | NA | TRBD1 | TGTGCCAGCAGTAGCGATCTTCAGGGGGCCGGGGAGCTGTTTTTT | CASSSDLQGAGELFF
TRBJ2-1 | TRBV6-1 | many | TRBD2 | TGTGCCAGCAGGACGGGGGGATCCTACAATGAGCAGTTCTTC | CASRTGGSYNEQFF
TRBJ1-2 | TRBV11-2 | NA | NA | TGTGCCAGCAGCTTAGGAGGGGTAGAAGGCTACACCTTC | CASSLGGVEGYTF
TRBJ2-2 | TRBV5-1 | many | NA | TGCGCCAGCAGCTTGGATGGGAGTCGCTTGGGGGAGCTGTTTTTT | CASSLDGSRLGELFF
TRBJ1-5 | TRBV27 | NA | NA | TGTGCCAGCAGTTTTTTCAGATTCAATCAGCCCCAGCATTTT | CASSFFRFNQPQHF
TRBJ1-1 | TRBV19 | many | NA | TGTGCCAGTAGTATCGGGAACACTGAAGCTTTCTTT | CASSIGNTEAFF
TRBJ2-1 | TRBV5-5 | many | TRBD1 | TGTGCCAGCAGCTTGGGGGGGACAGGTTACAATGAGCAGTTCTTC | CASSLGGTGYNEQFF
TRBJ2-7 | TRBV29-1 | NA | NA | TGCAGCGTTGAATCGGGGGACGAGCAGTACTTC | CSVESGDEQYF
TRBJ2-5 | TRBV6-1 | NA | NA | TGTGCCAGCAGCAGAAGGGTTTACCAAGAGACCCAGTACTTC | CASSRRVYQETQYF
TRBJ1-5 | TRBV28 | many | TRBD1 | TGTGCCAGCAGTTTTGGGGACAGGATCGGGAATCAGCCCCAGCATTTT | CASSFGDRIGNQPQHF
TRBJ1-2 | TRBV18 | many | NA | TGTGCCAGCTCACCATTATCAGGTTCCGGCTACACCTTC | CASSPLSGSGYTF
TRBJ1-2 | TRBV15 | few | TRBD1 | TGTGCCACCAGACCCACAGGGGCCCATTATGGCTACACCTTC | CATRPTGAHYGYTF
TRBJ1-6 | TRBV5-1 | NA | NA | TGCGCCAGCAGCTTGGAGGCAGGGGATAATTCACCCCTCCACTTT | CASSLEAGDNSPLHF
TRBJ2-7 | TRBV20-1 | NA | NA | TGCAGTGCTGGGGGGACCGCGAGGCTCGAGCAGTACTTC | CSAGGTARLEQYF
TRBJ1-2 | TRBV15 | many | NA | TGTGCCACCAGCAGAGATCTTGAAGTAACCGTGGGTGGCTACACCTTC | CATSRDLEVTVGGYTF
TRBJ2-4 | TRBV12-3/TRBV12-4 | NA | NA | TGTGCCAGCAGTTGGGGCGCCAAAAACATTCAGTACTTC | CASSWGAKNIQYF
TRBJ2-5 | TRBV7-8 | NA | NA | TGTGCCAGCAGCGACCGGACAGCACAAGAGACCCAGTACTTC | CASSDRTAQETQYF
TRBJ2-3 | TRBV7-8 | many | NA | TGTGCCAGCAGAACTACAGATACGCAGTATTTT | CASRTTDTQYF
TRBJ2-3 | TRBV20-1 | many | TRBD2 | TGCAGTGCTAGAGATTATACTAGCGGGAAGGCCCAAGACCCAGATACGCAGTATTTT | CSARDYTSGKAQDPDTQYF
TRBJ2-7 | TRBV20-1 | few | TRBD2 | TGCAGTGTAGGAGCGGGAGGGCCCCTCGAGCAGTACTTC | CSVGAGGPLEQYF
TRBJ1-1 | TRBV6-5 | many | NA | TGTGCCAGCAGCTACTCGTCGGGGGCTGTGGCTTTCTTT | CASSYSSGAVAFF